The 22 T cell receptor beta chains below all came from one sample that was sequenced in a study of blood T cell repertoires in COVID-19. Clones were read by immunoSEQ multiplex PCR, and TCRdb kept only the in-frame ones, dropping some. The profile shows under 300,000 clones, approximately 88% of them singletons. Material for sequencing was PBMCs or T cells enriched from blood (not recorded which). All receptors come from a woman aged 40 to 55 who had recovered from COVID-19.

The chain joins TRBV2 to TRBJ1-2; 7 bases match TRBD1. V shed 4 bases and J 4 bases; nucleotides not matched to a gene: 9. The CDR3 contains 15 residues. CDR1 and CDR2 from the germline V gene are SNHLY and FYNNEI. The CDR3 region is CASSVGIGGIYGYTF. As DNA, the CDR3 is TGTGCCAGCAGTGTGGGGATAGGGGGCATCTATGGCTACACCTTC.

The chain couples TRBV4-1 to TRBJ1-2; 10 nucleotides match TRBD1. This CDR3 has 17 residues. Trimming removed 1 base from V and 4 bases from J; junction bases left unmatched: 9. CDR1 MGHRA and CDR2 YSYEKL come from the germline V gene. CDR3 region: CASSQGRGQGKGYGYTF. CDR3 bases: TGCGCCAGCAGCCAAGGGCGGGGACAGGGGAAAGGCTATGGCTACACCTTC.

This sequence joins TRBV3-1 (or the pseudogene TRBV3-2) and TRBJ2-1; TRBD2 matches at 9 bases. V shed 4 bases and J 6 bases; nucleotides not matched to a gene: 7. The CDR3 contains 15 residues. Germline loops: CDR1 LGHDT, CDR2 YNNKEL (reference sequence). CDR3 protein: CASSPRLAAPNEQFF. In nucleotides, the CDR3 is TGTGCCAGCAGCCCTCGACTAGCGGCCCCCAATGAGCAGTTCTTC.

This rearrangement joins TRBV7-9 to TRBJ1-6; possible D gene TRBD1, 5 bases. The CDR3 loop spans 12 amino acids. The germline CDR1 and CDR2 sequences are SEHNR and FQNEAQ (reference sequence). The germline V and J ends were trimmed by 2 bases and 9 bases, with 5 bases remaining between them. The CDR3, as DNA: TGTGCCAGCAGCTTAACAGGTTCACCCCTCCACTTT. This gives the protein CASSLTGSPLHF.

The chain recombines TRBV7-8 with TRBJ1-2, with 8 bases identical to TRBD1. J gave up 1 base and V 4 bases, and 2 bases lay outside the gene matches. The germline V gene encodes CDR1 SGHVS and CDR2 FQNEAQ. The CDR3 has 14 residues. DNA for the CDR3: TGTGCCAGCAGCTCAGGGGGCGATAACTATGGCTACACCTTC. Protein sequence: CASSSGGDNYGYTF.

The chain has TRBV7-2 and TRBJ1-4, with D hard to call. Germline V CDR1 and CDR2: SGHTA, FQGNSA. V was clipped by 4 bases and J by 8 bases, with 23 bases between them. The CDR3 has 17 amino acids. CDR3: CASSSDRRLVGEEKLFF. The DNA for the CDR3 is TGTGCCAGCAGCTCCGACCGACGGTTGGTGGGAGAAGAAAAACTGTTTTTT.

CDR3 in DNA: TGTGCCAGCAGTTTTATGTCCCTAGACTCCTACAATGAGCAGTTCTTC. Protein product: CASSFMSLDSYNEQFF. The chain joins TRBV27 to TRBJ2-1; D uncertain. CDR1 and CDR2 (germline): MNHEY, SMNVEV (reference sequence). Trimming took 3 bases from V and 0 from J, leaving 12 bases between them. This CDR3 comprises 16 residues.

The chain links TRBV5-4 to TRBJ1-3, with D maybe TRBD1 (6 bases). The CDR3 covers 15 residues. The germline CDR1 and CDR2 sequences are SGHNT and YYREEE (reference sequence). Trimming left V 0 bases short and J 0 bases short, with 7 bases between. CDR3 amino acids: CASSLGGGSGNTIYF. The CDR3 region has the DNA TGTGCCAGCAGCTTGGGAGGGGGCTCTGGAAACACCATATATTTT.

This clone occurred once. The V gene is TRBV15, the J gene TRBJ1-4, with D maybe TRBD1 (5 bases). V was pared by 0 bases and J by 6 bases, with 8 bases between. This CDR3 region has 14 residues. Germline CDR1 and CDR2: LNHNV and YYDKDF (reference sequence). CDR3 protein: CATSRDRGDEKLFF. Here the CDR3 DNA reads TGTGCCACCAGCAGAGATCGGGGGGATGAAAAACTGTTTTTT.

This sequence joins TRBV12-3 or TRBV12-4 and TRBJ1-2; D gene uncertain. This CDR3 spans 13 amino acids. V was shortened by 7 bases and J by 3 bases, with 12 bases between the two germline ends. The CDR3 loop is CASTRTKDYGYTF. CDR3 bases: TGTGCCAGCACCAGAACAAAAGACTATGGCTACACCTTC.

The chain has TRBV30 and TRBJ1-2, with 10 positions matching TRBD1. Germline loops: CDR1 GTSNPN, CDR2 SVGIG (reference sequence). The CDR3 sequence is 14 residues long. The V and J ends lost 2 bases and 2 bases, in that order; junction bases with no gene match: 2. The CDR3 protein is CAWSSDRGNYGYTF. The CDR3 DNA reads TGTGCCTGGAGTTCGGACAGGGGGAACTATGGCTACACCTTC.

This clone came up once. The CDR3 nucleotides read TGTGCCAGCAGTGGACAGGGGGTCGCGTACAATCAGCCCCAGCATTTT. The encoded protein is CASSGQGVAYNQPQHF. The gene calls are TRBV6-1 and TRBJ1-5; 9 bases are shared with TRBD1. The CDR3 covers 16 residues. CDR1 MNHNS and CDR2 SASEGT come from the germline V gene. With 4 bases clipped from V and 3 bases from J, the junction kept 7 bases outside the gene matches.

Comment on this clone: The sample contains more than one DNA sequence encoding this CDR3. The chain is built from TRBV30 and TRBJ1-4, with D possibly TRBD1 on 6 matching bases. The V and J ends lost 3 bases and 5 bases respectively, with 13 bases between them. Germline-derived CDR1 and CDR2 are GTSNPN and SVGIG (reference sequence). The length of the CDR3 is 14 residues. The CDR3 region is CAWSVGGGNEKLFF. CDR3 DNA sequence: TGTGCCTGGAGCGTGGGGGGGGGCAATGAAAAACTGTTTTTT.

The CDR3 sequence: CASTGLGTGGEKLFF. CDR3 nucleotide sequence: TGTGCCAGTACTGGATTAGGGACAGGGGGTGAAAAACTGTTTTTT. This chain joins TRBV19 and TRBJ1-4, with TRBD1 matching 11 bases. This CDR3 contains 15 residues. Germline trimming cut 7 bases from V and 7 bases from J; bases unmatched to any gene: 8. Per germline, CDR1 LNHDA and CDR2 SQIVND (reference sequence).

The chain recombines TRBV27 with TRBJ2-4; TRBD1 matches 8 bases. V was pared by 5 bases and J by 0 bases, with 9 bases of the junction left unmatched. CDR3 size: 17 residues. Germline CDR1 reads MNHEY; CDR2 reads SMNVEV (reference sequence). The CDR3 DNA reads TGTGCCAGCAGTAGATGGACAGGGATTCTAGCCAAAAACATTCAGTACTTC. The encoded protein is CASSRWTGILAKNIQYF.

DNA for the CDR3: TGTGCCAGCAGGAAGCAGGGTAGAAACACCGGGGAGCTGTTTTTT. This sequence encodes CASRKQGRNTGELFF. The rearrangement uses TRBV27 and TRBJ2-2; tentative D call: TRBD1 (5 bases). The CDR3 has 15 amino acids. V shed 6 bases and J shed 2 bases, with 13 bases lying between them. Germline loops: CDR1 MNHEY, CDR2 SMNVEV (reference sequence).

The CDR3 loop is CASSLGRGQVNTEAFF. The CDR3 nucleotides read TGTGCCAGCAGCTTAGGCAGAGGGCAGGTGAACACTGAAGCTTTCTTT. The chain employs TRBV13 and TRBJ1-1; no clear D. The length of the CDR3 is 16 residues. From germline, CDR1 is PRHDT and CDR2 FYEKMQ (reference sequence). Between the trimmed V and J ends, which lost 0 bases and 0 bases, there was a span of 11 bases.

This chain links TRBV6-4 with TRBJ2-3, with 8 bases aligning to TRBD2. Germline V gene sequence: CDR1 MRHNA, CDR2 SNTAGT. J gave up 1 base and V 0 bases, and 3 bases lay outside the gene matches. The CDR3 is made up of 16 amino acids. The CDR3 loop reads CASSDSAGRGTDTQYF. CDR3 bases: TGTGCCAGCAGTGACTCAGCCGGGAGGGGCACAGATACGCAGTATTTT.

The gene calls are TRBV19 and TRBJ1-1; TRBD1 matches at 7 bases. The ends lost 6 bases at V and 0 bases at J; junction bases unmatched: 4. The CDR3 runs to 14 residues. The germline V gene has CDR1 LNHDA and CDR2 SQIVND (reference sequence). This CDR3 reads CASSGRGVNTEAFF. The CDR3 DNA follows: TGTGCCAGTAGCGGCAGGGGGGTGAACACTGAAGCTTTCTTT.

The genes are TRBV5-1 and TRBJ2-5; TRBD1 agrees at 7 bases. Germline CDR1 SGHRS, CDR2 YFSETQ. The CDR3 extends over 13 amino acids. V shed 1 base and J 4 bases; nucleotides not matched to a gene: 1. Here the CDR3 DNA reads TGCGCCAGCAGCTTGAACAGGGGAGAGACCCAGTACTTC. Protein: CASSLNRGETQYF.

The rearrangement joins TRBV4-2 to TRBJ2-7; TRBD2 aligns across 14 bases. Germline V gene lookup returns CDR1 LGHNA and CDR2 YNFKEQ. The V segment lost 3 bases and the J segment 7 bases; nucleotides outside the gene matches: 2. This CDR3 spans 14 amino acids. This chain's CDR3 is CASSQGLAGEEQYF. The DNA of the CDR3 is TGTGCCAGCAGCCAGGGACTAGCGGGAGAAGAGCAGTACTTC.

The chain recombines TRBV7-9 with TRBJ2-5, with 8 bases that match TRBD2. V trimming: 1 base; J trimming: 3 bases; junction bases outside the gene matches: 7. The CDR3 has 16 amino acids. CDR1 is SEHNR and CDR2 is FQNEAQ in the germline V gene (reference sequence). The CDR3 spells CASSLGMTGGEETQYF. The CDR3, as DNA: TGTGCCAGCAGCTTAGGGATGACGGGAGGGGAAGAGACCCAGTACTTC.